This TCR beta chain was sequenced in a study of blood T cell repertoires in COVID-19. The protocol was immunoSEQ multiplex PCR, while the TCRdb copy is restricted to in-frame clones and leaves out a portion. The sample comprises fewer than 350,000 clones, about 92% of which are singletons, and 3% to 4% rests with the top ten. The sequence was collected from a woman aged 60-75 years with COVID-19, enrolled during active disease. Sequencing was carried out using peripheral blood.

The CDR3 DNA is TGTGCCAGCAGCCCGGGGACAGGGGGTGAGAACACTGAAGCTTTCTTT. Its translation: CASSPGTGGENTEAFF. The chain is built from TRBV7-9 and TRBJ1-1; TRBD1 matches 11 bases. V was clipped by 5 bases and J by 1 base; unmatched bases: 6. Germline CDR1 and CDR2: SEHNR and FQNEAQ (reference sequence). The CDR3 totals 16 residues.